A selection of T cell receptor beta chains follows, all from one sample in a study of T cell responses to AZD1222 COVID-19 vaccine. Sequencing used immunoSEQ multiplex PCR; TCRdb keeps in-frame clones, though not all of them. The repertoire holds 75,000 to 100,000 clones, with approximately 91% as singletons. The sequences come from peripheral blood, collected on day 0 of AZD1222 vaccination. All receptors come from an adult in good health. Each CDR3 is given with its conserved first and last residue. The D gene is left open where the match is weak. Clone size is given for some rows only: seen once, a few or many times, or a class if the clone is expanded.

D gene: NA
CDR3 length: 16
V gene: TRBV7-9
clone size: NA
J gene: TRBJ1-4
CDR3 DNA: TGTGCCAGCAGCCCCGGGGGGGTCGCAACTAATGAAAAACTGTTTTTT
CDR3 protein: CASSPGGVATNEKLFF

D gene: NA
CDR3 length: 12
V gene: TRBV9
clone size: few
J gene: TRBJ2-3
CDR3 DNA: TGTGCCAGCAGCGACTTCACAGATACGCAGTATTTT
CDR3 protein: CASSDFTDTQYF

D gene: NA
CDR3 length: 13
V gene: TRBV5-4
clone size: once
J gene: TRBJ2-7
CDR3 DNA: TGTGCCAGCAGCTTGGAGGCGGAGCTCGAGCAGTACTTC
CDR3 protein: CASSLEAELEQYF

D gene: NA
CDR3 length: 14
V gene: TRBV3-1/TRBV3-2
clone size: NA
J gene: TRBJ1-1
CDR3 DNA: TGTGCCAGCAGCCAAGATTGGGATTCCACTGAAGCTTTCTTT
CDR3 protein: CASSQDWDSTEAFF

D gene: NA
CDR3 length: 16
V gene: TRBV4-2
clone size: NA
J gene: TRBJ2-6
CDR3 DNA: TGTGCCAGCAGCCAAGGAATGGGCACTGGGGCCAACGTCCTGACTTTC
CDR3 protein: CASSQGMGTGANVLTF

D gene: NA
CDR3 length: 15
V gene: TRBV6-5
clone size: NA
J gene: TRBJ1-3
CDR3 DNA: TGTGCCAGCAGTTACTCGGGGGGCGCTGGAAACACCATATATTTT
CDR3 protein: CASSYSGGAGNTIYF

D gene: TRBD1
CDR3 length: 15
V gene: TRBV19
clone size: NA
J gene: TRBJ1-6
CDR3 DNA: TGTGCCAGTAGTATCAAGGACAGGGGCAATTCACCCCTCCACTTT
CDR3 protein: CASSIKDRGNSPLHF

D gene: NA
CDR3 length: 13
V gene: TRBV7-9
clone size: once
J gene: TRBJ1-1
CDR3 DNA: TGTGCCAGCAGCTTAGCAGGGCCCCCGCCAGCTTTCTTT
CDR3 protein: CASSLAGPPPAFF

D gene: NA
CDR3 length: 13
V gene: TRBV30
clone size: NA
J gene: TRBJ1-2
CDR3 DNA: TGTGCCTGGAGTGAAACGGGGAACTATGGCTACACCTTC
CDR3 protein: CAWSETGNYGYTF

D gene: TRBD2
CDR3 length: 15
V gene: TRBV5-1
clone size: NA
J gene: TRBJ2-2
CDR3 DNA: TGCGCCAGCAGCTGGACTAGCGGGGGGGCCGGGGAGCTGTTTTTT
CDR3 protein: CASSWTSGGAGELFF

D gene: NA
CDR3 length: 14
V gene: TRBV9
clone size: NA
J gene: TRBJ1-1
CDR3 DNA: TGTGCCAGCAGCGTAGCCACCTATGGAGCTGAAGCTTTCTTT
CDR3 protein: CASSVATYGAEAFF

D gene: TRBD1
CDR3 length: 13
V gene: TRBV28
clone size: NA
J gene: TRBJ1-2
CDR3 DNA: TGTGCCAGCCTGCAGGGGGTTAGCTATGGCTACACCTTC
CDR3 protein: CASLQGVSYGYTF

D gene: NA
CDR3 length: 15
V gene: TRBV4-1
clone size: NA
J gene: TRBJ1-2
CDR3 DNA: TGCGCCAGCAGCCAAGAGGTCCAGTCTAACTATGGCTACACCTTC
CDR3 protein: CASSQEVQSNYGYTF

D gene: TRBD1
CDR3 length: 15
V gene: TRBV2
clone size: NA
J gene: TRBJ2-1
CDR3 DNA: TGTGCCAGCAGTGTCGGGCAGGGGGCCCACAATGAGCAGTTCTTC
CDR3 protein: CASSVGQGAHNEQFF

D gene: NA
CDR3 length: 15
V gene: TRBV9
clone size: once
J gene: TRBJ1-4
CDR3 DNA: TGTGCCAGCAGCGTAGATGGGCGAATGGGCGAAAAACTGTTTTTT
CDR3 protein: CASSVDGRMGEKLFF

D gene: NA
CDR3 length: 15
V gene: TRBV14
clone size: NA
J gene: TRBJ2-7
CDR3 DNA: TGTGCCAGCAGCCAAGGGAGGGTCAGGTCCTACGAGCAGTACTTC
CDR3 protein: CASSQGRVRSYEQYF

D gene: NA
CDR3 length: 12
V gene: TRBV7-9
clone size: NA
J gene: TRBJ1-1
CDR3 DNA: TGTGCCAGCAGCTTGATGGGCTCTGAAGCTTTCTTT
CDR3 protein: CASSLMGSEAFF

D gene: TRBD1
CDR3 length: 15
V gene: TRBV5-4
clone size: NA
J gene: TRBJ2-2
CDR3 DNA: TGTGCCAGCAGCTTGGCGGGACAGGGAGGCGGGGAGCTGTTTTTT
CDR3 protein: CASSLAGQGGGELFF

D gene: TRBD1
CDR3 length: 13
V gene: TRBV3-1/TRBV3-2
clone size: NA
J gene: TRBJ1-5
CDR3 DNA: TGTGCCAGCAGCCACGGACAGGGACAGCCCCAGCATTTT
CDR3 protein: CASSHGQGQPQHF

D gene: TRBD1
CDR3 length: 14
V gene: TRBV13
clone size: NA
J gene: TRBJ1-5
CDR3 DNA: TGTGCCAGCAGCTTCGGGACAGACAATCAGCCCCAGCATTTT
CDR3 protein: CASSFGTDNQPQHF

D gene: TRBD1
CDR3 length: 15
V gene: TRBV5-1
clone size: NA
J gene: TRBJ2-4
CDR3 DNA: TGCGCCAGCAGCATCGTACAGGGGGCAGGGAACATTCAGTACTTC
CDR3 protein: CASSIVQGAGNIQYF

D gene: TRBD1
CDR3 length: 16
V gene: TRBV5-1
clone size: NA
J gene: TRBJ1-3
CDR3 DNA: TGCGCCAGCAGCCAGGGACAGGTTTTCTCTGGAAACACCATATATTTT
CDR3 protein: CASSQGQVFSGNTIYF

D gene: NA
CDR3 length: 14
V gene: TRBV21-1
clone size: NA
J gene: TRBJ2-7
CDR3 DNA: TGTGCCAGCAGCAACAGGGTGATAAGCTACGAGCAGTACTTC
CDR3 protein: CASSNRVISYEQYF

D gene: TRBD1
CDR3 length: 14
V gene: TRBV5-1
clone size: NA
J gene: TRBJ1-2
CDR3 DNA: TGCGCCAGCAGCTCGGCAGGGGGCAACTATGGCTACACCTTC
CDR3 protein: CASSSAGGNYGYTF

D gene: TRBD2
CDR3 length: 13
V gene: TRBV10-1
clone size: NA
J gene: TRBJ2-1
CDR3 DNA: TGCGCCAGCAGTGAACGGACTAGCGGGGGGGAGTTCTTC
CDR3 protein: CASSERTSGGEFF

D gene: TRBD2
CDR3 length: 11
V gene: TRBV30
clone size: once
J gene: TRBJ2-1
CDR3 DNA: TGTGCCTGGTTTCGGACTAGCGGGCCGTTCTTC
CDR3 protein: CAWFRTSGPFF

D gene: TRBD1
CDR3 length: 14
V gene: TRBV2
clone size: NA
J gene: TRBJ1-1
CDR3 DNA: TGTGCCAGCAGTGAACAAAGGGGGCACACTGAAGCTTTCTTT
CDR3 protein: CASSEQRGHTEAFF

D gene: TRBD1
CDR3 length: 16
V gene: TRBV13
clone size: NA
J gene: TRBJ1-1
CDR3 DNA: TGTGCCAGCAGCTCCGGGACAGGGGCTCGGGGCACTGAAGCTTTCTTT
CDR3 protein: CASSSGTGARGTEAFF

D gene: NA
CDR3 length: 14
V gene: TRBV6-4
clone size: NA
J gene: TRBJ2-4
CDR3 DNA: TGTGCCAGCAGTGAAGGCACGGGGGCTCACATTCAGTACTTC
CDR3 protein: CASSEGTGAHIQYF

D gene: NA
CDR3 length: 13
V gene: TRBV6-6
clone size: NA
J gene: TRBJ2-4
CDR3 DNA: TGTGCCAGCACCCCACCGGGGGTGAACATTCAGTACTTC
CDR3 protein: CASTPPGVNIQYF

D gene: NA
CDR3 length: 13
V gene: TRBV9
clone size: NA
J gene: TRBJ2-3
CDR3 DNA: TGTGCCAGCAGCCCATATCTCACAGATACGCAGTATTTT
CDR3 protein: CASSPYLTDTQYF

D gene: TRBD1
CDR3 length: 15
V gene: TRBV19
clone size: NA
J gene: TRBJ1-1
CDR3 DNA: TGTGCCAGTAGTATATCAGGGGGAACGAACACTGAAGCTTTCTTT
CDR3 protein: CASSISGGTNTEAFF

D gene: NA
CDR3 length: 13
V gene: TRBV6-2/TRBV6-3
clone size: few
J gene: TRBJ1-3
CDR3 DNA: TGTGCCAGCAGCTGGGTGACCGGAAACACCATATATTTT
CDR3 protein: CASSWVTGNTIYF

D gene: NA
CDR3 length: 17
V gene: TRBV21-1
clone size: NA
J gene: TRBJ2-1
CDR3 DNA: TGTGCCAGCAGCAATTTACCCGATTTAGCAGACTACAATGAGCAGTTCTTC
CDR3 protein: CASSNLPDLADYNEQFF

D gene: TRBD1
CDR3 length: 14
V gene: TRBV2
clone size: NA
J gene: TRBJ1-6
CDR3 DNA: TGTGCCAGCTACAGGGGCGGAGGCAATTCACCCCTCCACTTT
CDR3 protein: CASYRGGGNSPLHF

D gene: NA
CDR3 length: 13
V gene: TRBV24-1
clone size: NA
J gene: TRBJ1-1
CDR3 DNA: TGTGCCACCAGTGACCCCGGCCGCCTTGAAGCTTTCTTT
CDR3 protein: CATSDPGRLEAFF

D gene: TRBD2
CDR3 length: 16
V gene: TRBV6-6
clone size: NA
J gene: TRBJ2-2
CDR3 DNA: TGTGCCAGCAGTTACGGTAGCGGGGGGTTCACCGGGGAGCTGTTTTTT
CDR3 protein: CASSYGSGGFTGELFF

D gene: NA
CDR3 length: 13
V gene: TRBV7-2
clone size: NA
J gene: TRBJ1-3
CDR3 DNA: TGTGCCAGCAGCTTACAGCCAGGAAACACCATATATTTT
CDR3 protein: CASSLQPGNTIYF

D gene: NA
CDR3 length: 15
V gene: TRBV18
clone size: NA
J gene: TRBJ2-7
CDR3 DNA: TGTGCCAGCTCACCCCCCGGATTTGCCCTCTACGAGCAGTACTTC
CDR3 protein: CASSPPGFALYEQYF

D gene: TRBD1
CDR3 length: 12
V gene: TRBV5-5
clone size: NA
J gene: TRBJ1-1
CDR3 DNA: TGTGCCAGCAGCTCGACAGGGGATGAAGCTTTCTTT
CDR3 protein: CASSSTGDEAFF

D gene: NA
CDR3 length: 13
V gene: TRBV6-4
clone size: NA
J gene: TRBJ1-5
CDR3 DNA: TGTGCCAGCAGCCGGACGGACAATCAGCCCCAGCATTTT
CDR3 protein: CASSRTDNQPQHF

D gene: NA
CDR3 length: 14
V gene: TRBV14
clone size: once
J gene: TRBJ1-2
CDR3 DNA: TGTGCCAGCAGCCAAGGGGAAGGAAACTATGGCTACACCTTC
CDR3 protein: CASSQGEGNYGYTF

D gene: NA
CDR3 length: 14
V gene: TRBV15
clone size: NA
J gene: TRBJ2-7
CDR3 DNA: TGTGCCACCAGCAGAGAGGGGGTTTCCTACGAGCAGTACTTC
CDR3 protein: CATSREGVSYEQYF

D gene: NA
CDR3 length: 16
V gene: TRBV6-5
clone size: NA
J gene: TRBJ2-1
CDR3 DNA: NA
CDR3 protein: CASSSSADSSYNEQFF

D gene: TRBD2
CDR3 length: 16
V gene: TRBV7-9
clone size: NA
J gene: TRBJ2-3
CDR3 DNA: TGTGCCAGCAGCTTAGGGGACTACCTTAGCACAGATACGCAGTATTTT
CDR3 protein: CASSLGDYLSTDTQYF

D gene: TRBD1
CDR3 length: 16
V gene: TRBV4-1
clone size: once
J gene: TRBJ1-1
CDR3 DNA: TGCGCCAGCAGCCCTGGGACAGGGATAATGAACACTGAAGCTTTCTTT
CDR3 protein: CASSPGTGIMNTEAFF

D gene: NA
CDR3 length: 15
V gene: TRBV4-2
clone size: NA
J gene: TRBJ2-7
CDR3 DNA: TGTGCCAGCAGCCAAGGGACACCACTCTCCTACGAGCAGTACTTC
CDR3 protein: CASSQGTPLSYEQYF